These T cell receptor beta chains were read from a single sample in a study of blood T cell repertoires in COVID-19. Profiling relied on immunoSEQ multiplex PCR, and the TCRdb table lists in-frame clones only, not all of them. The table lists approximately 250,000 clones, approximately 85% of them singletons. The sample was PBMCs or T cells enriched from blood (not recorded which). Source of these receptors: a woman under 40 who had recovered from COVID-19. CDR3s include the opening cysteine and the closing phenylalanine or tryptophan. A D gene is named only where the DNA matches it firmly. Some rows mark clone size as missing; the rest say once, few, many or name a class of expanded clone.

cdr3_aa cdr3_nt d_call j_call v_call clone_size
CASSQDREQYF TGCGCCAGCAGCCAAGATAGAGAGCAGTACTTC NA TRBJ2-7 TRBV4-1 NA
CASSWDEGGYTF TGTGCCAGCAGCTGGGATGAGGGAGGCTACACCTTC NA TRBJ1-2 TRBV5-6 NA
CATREGQGRGDTEAFF TGTGCCACCAGAGAGGGACAGGGACGGGGAGACACTGAAGCTTTCTTT TRBD1 TRBJ1-1 TRBV24-1 NA
CAISPIRERGGTYGYTF TGTGCCATCAGCCCAATACGCGAAAGGGGAGGCACTTATGGCTACACCTTC NA TRBJ1-2 TRBV10-3 few
CASRRLAGRNNEQFF TGTGCCAGTAGACGACTAGCGGGACGCAACAATGAGCAGTTCTTC TRBD2 TRBJ2-1 TRBV19 NA
CASSITRENEQFF TGTGCCAGCAGCATAACCCGGGAGAATGAGCAGTTCTTC NA TRBJ2-1 TRBV9 NA
CAISPGGRETQYF TGTGCCATCAGCCCAGGGGGGCGGGAGACCCAGTACTTC NA TRBJ2-5 TRBV10-3 few
CAIRARTGGRTEQYF TGTGCCATCAGAGCCCGCACAGGGGGCCGGACCGAGCAGTACTTC TRBD1 TRBJ2-7 TRBV10-3 NA
CASSLTSRASGSINEQFF TGTGCCAGCAGTTTGACCTCAAGGGCTAGCGGGAGTATTAATGAGCAGTTCTTC TRBD2 TRBJ2-1 TRBV28 NA
CASKAGIYEQYF TGTGCCAGCAAAGCAGGGATTTACGAGCAGTACTTC NA TRBJ2-7 TRBV28 NA
CASSLDVAGANTGELFF TGCGCCAGCAGCTTGGACGTAGCGGGGGCCAACACCGGGGAGCTGTTTTTT TRBD2 TRBJ2-2 TRBV5-1 NA
CASSGRNTEAFF TGTGCCAGCAGCGGGCGGAACACTGAAGCTTTCTTT NA TRBJ1-1 TRBV7-9 NA
CASSLSPTGTYEQYF TGTGCCAGCAGTTTATCTCCTACAGGCACCTACGAGCAGTACTTC NA TRBJ2-7 TRBV27 NA
CASSLLGGLPGQTQYF TGTGCCAGCAGCTTGCTTGGTGGGCTACCCGGTCAGACCCAGTACTTC NA TRBJ2-5 TRBV5-4 NA
CASSNQGQRDYTF TGTGCCAGCAGTAATCAGGGACAGAGGGACTACACCTTC TRBD1 TRBJ1-2 TRBV27 NA
CASSQDGGTGIAFF TGCGCCAGCAGCCAAGATGGGGGGACAGGGATAGCTTTCTTT TRBD1 TRBJ1-1 TRBV4-3 NA
CASSSATGTVYGYTF TGCGCCAGCAGCTCGGCTACAGGGACAGTCTATGGCTACACCTTC TRBD1 TRBJ1-2 TRBV5-1 NA
CASSFFFGAEKLFF TGTGCCAGCAGTTTCTTTTTTGGGGCTGAAAAACTGTTTTTT NA TRBJ1-4 TRBV27 NA
CATSAPPPLGGETQYF TGTGCCACCAGTGCACCGCCTCCATTAGGGGGCGAGACGCAGTATTTT TRBD1 TRBJ2-3 TRBV24-1 NA
CASSPSRGATEAFF TGTGCCAGCAGCCCCTCCCGGGGGGCTACTGAAGCTTTCTTT NA TRBJ1-1 TRBV7-3 NA
CASSEEGVSGAETQYF TGTGCCAGCAGTGAAGAAGGGGTGAGCGGGGCGGAGACCCAGTACTTC TRBD2 TRBJ2-5 TRBV2 NA
CASSSAQGWLNTEAFF TGTGCCAGCAGTTCCGCACAGGGATGGCTCAACACTGAAGCTTTCTTT NA TRBJ1-1 TRBV28 NA
CASSLPPRPQLSTDTQYF TGTGCCAGCAGCCTACCCCCCCGACCCCAACTATCGACAGATACGCAGTATTTT NA TRBJ2-3 TRBV11-3 few
CASSVSGSTDTQYF TGTGCCAGCAGCGTATCGGGGAGCACAGATACGCAGTATTTT NA TRBJ2-3 TRBV9 NA
CASSYSHRGDTEAFF TGTGCCAGCAGTTACTCGCACAGGGGAGATACTGAAGCTTTCTTT TRBD1 TRBJ1-1 TRBV6-5 NA
CSASAGTSGRETQYF TGCAGTGCTAGTGCCGGGACTAGCGGAAGAGAGACCCAGTACTTC TRBD2 TRBJ2-5 TRBV20-1 NA
CASSYLRGYTF TGTGCCAGCAGTTATTTGAGAGGCTACACCTTC NA TRBJ1-2 TRBV6-2/TRBV6-3 NA
CASSSQGNHTF TGTGCCAGCAGCTCACAGGGCAACCACACCTTC NA TRBJ1-2 TRBV28 NA
CASSHGGGPEAFF TGTGCCAGCAGCCATGGGGGGGGCCCTGAAGCTTTCTTT NA TRBJ1-1 TRBV14 NA
CASSVGRGYEDTQYF TGTGCCAGCAGTGTCGGAAGGGGATACGAAGATACGCAGTATTTT NA TRBJ2-3 TRBV25-1 NA
CASSERGVSSYNEQFF TGTGCCAGCAGCGAACGCGGGGTAAGCTCCTACAATGAGCAGTTCTTC NA TRBJ2-1 TRBV5-6 NA
CASSSDYEGYRTF TGTGCCAGCTCATCGGACTACGAGGGGTACAGGACCTTC NA TRBJ1-2 TRBV27 NA
CASSMGIKLNTGELFF TGTGCCAGTAGTATGGGCATTAAATTGAACACCGGGGAGCTGTTTTTT NA TRBJ2-2 TRBV19 NA
CASSLSGSSYNSPLHF TGTGCCAGCTCCCTGAGTGGGAGCTCCTATAATTCACCCCTCCACTTT NA TRBJ1-6 TRBV18 NA
CASSSGAYNSPLHF TGTGCCAGCAGCTCCGGGGCCTATAATTCACCCCTCCACTTT NA TRBJ1-6 TRBV28 NA
CASSEVREESPLHF TGTGCCAGCAGTGAAGTCAGGGAAGAATCACCCCTCCACTTT NA TRBJ1-6 TRBV2 NA
CASSRGLYEQYF TGCGCCAGCAGCCGGGGACTCTACGAGCAGTACTTC NA TRBJ2-7 TRBV5-1 NA
CASSLPGPGGYTF TGTGCCAGCAGTTTACCAGGGCCGGGTGGCTACACCTTC NA TRBJ1-2 TRBV28 NA
CASSAAVRSFGEQYF TGTGCCAGCAGCGCCGCGGTACGGTCCTTTGGCGAGCAGTACTTC NA TRBJ2-7 TRBV28 NA
CASTPGQSYEQYF TGTGCCAGCACCCCGGGACAGTCCTACGAGCAGTACTTC TRBD1 TRBJ2-7 TRBV2 NA
CAWSSGTTYEQYF TGTGCCTGGTCCAGCGGGACCACCTACGAGCAGTACTTC TRBD2 TRBJ2-7 TRBV30 NA
CASSPYRGGTDTQYF TGTGCCAGCAGTCCCTACAGAGGGGGTACAGATACGCAGTATTTT NA TRBJ2-3 TRBV28 NA